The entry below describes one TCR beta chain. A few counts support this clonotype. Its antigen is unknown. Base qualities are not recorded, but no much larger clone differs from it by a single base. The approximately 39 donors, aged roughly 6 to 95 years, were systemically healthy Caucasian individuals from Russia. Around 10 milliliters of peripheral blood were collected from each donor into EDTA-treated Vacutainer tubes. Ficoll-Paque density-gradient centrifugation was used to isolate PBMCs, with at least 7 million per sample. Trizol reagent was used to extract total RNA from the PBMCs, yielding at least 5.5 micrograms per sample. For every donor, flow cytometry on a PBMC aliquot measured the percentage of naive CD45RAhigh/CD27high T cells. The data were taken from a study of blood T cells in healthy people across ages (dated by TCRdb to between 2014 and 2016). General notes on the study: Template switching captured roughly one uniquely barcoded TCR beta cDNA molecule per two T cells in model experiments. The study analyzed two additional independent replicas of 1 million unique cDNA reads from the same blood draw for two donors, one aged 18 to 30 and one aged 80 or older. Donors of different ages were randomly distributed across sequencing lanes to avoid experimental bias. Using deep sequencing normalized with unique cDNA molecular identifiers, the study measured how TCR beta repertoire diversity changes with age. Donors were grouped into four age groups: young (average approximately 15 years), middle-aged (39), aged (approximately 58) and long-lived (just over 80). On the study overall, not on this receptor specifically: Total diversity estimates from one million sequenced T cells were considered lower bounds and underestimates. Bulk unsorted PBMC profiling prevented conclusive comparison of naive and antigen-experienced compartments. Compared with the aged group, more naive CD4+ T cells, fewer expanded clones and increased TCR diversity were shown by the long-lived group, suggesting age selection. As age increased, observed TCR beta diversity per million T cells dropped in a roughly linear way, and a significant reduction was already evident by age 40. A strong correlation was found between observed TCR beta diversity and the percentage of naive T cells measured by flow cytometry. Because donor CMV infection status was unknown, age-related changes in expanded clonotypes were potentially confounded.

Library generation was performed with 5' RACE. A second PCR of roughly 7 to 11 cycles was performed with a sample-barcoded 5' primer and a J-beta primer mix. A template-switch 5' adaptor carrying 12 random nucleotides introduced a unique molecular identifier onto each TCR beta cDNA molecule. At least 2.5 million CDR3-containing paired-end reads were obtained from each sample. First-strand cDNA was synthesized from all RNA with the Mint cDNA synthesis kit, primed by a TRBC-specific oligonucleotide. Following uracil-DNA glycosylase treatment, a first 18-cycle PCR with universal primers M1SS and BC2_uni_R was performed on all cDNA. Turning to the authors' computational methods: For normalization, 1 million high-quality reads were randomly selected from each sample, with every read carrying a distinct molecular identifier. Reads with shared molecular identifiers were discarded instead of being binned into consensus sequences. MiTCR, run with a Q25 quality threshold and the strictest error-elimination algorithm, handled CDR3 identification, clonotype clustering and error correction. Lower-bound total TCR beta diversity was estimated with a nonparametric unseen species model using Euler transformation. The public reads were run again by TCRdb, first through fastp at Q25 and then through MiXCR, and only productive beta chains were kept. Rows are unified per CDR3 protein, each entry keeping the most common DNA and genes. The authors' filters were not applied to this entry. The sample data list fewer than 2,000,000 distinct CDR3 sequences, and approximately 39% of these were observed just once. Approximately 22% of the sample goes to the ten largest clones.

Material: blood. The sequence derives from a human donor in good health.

The sequenced DNA is TGTGCCAGCAGCCCAACGGGGACAGGGGGCGAACAGCCCCAGCATTTT. This is translated as CASSPTGTGGEQPQHF. The chain is encoded by TRBV7-8 joined to TRBJ1-5; TRBD1 aligns with 12 central bases. At the junction V is shortened by 5 bases and J by 7 bases; bases outside the gene matches: 9. Reading the germline V gene gives CDR1 SGHVS and CDR2 FQNEAQ. CDR3 length: 16 amino acids, cysteine to phenylalanine. Of all the DNA, just the CDR3 is kept, 48 bases in frame from base 1.